Shown below are 18 T cell receptor beta chains from a single sample sequenced in a study of Ad26.COV2.S vaccination and SARS-CoV-2 variants. Treatment denoted: about 20 received Ad26.COV2.S at low or high dose, single or two shots; several received placebo; per-sample allocation not given. It was on day 63 after the first vaccine or placebo injection that samples were taken. Clones were read by immunoSEQ multiplex PCR, and TCRdb kept only the in-frame ones, dropping some. The sample has some 640,000 clones; 80% to 90% are singletons. The sample here was peripheral blood, taken in a trial of Ad26.COV2.S vaccine versus placebo. The source of these receptors is a person aged 18-60 years who received the Ad26.COV2.S COVID-19 vaccine or a placebo.

The V call is TRBV29-1, the J call TRBJ2-3; no definite D call. V lost 8 bases, J lost 4 bases, and 16 bases lay in between. Per the germline V gene, CDR1 is SQVTM and CDR2 is ANQGSEA. CDR3 length: 13 amino acids. CDR3 amino acids: CSTSREVSDTQYF. The CDR3 nucleotides are TGCAGCACCTCTCGTGAGGTGTCAGATACGCAGTATTTT.

In its sample, this clone was seen once. CDR3 protein: CASSLVGGSTDTQYF. The DNA of the CDR3 is TGTGCCAGCAGTTTGGTGGGGGGGAGCACAGATACGCAGTATTTT. This chain connects TRBV6-6 to TRBJ2-3; the match to TRBD2 covers 7 bases. The CDR3 length is 15 residues. CDR1 MNHNY and CDR2 SVGAGI come from the germline V gene (reference sequence). V lost 4 bases, J lost 0 bases, and 4 bases stayed unmatched.

This clone appeared once. The chain links TRBV15 to TRBJ2-7; the D call may be TRBD1 or TRBD2 (5 bases each). Germline V CDR1 and CDR2: LNHNV, YYDKDF (reference sequence). This CDR3 has 16 residues. V was trimmed by 0 bases and J by 2 bases, leaving 14 bases between them. The CDR3 region is CATSREGVRGPYEQYF. The CDR3 DNA follows: TGTGCCACCAGCAGAGAAGGGGTTCGGGGTCCCTACGAGCAGTACTTC. Looking up the rest from reference TRBV15 and TRBJ2-7 gives the full variable domain: DAMVIQNPRYQVTQFGKPVTLSCSQTLNHNVMYWYQQKSSQAPKLLFHYYDKDFNNEADTPDNFQSRRPNTSFCFLDIRSPGLGDTAMYLCATSREGVRGPYEQYFGPGTRLTVT.

This chain links TRBV7-9 with TRBJ1-2; TRBD1 might be the D (6 bases). V was shortened by 3 bases and J by 0 bases, with 11 bases between the two germline ends. The V gene's germline CDR1 is SEHNR and CDR2 FQNEAQ (reference sequence). CDR3 size: 15 residues. CDR3 sequence: CASSFTGTTNYGYTF. The CDR3, as DNA: TGTGCCAGCAGCTTCACAGGGACTACTAACTATGGCTACACCTTC.

The CDR3 region has the DNA TGCGCCAGCAGCCCCGGGGTAGCGGGAGCGGCAGATACGCAGTATTTT. Translated, it gives CASSPGVAGAADTQYF. The chain employs TRBV5-1 and TRBJ2-3; TRBD2 matches at 9 bases. The CDR3 consists of 16 residues. V was pared by 4 bases and J by 4 bases, with 10 bases of the junction left unmatched. Germline V lookup: CDR1 SGHRS, CDR2 YFSETQ.

The rearrangement uses TRBV3-1 (or the pseudogene TRBV3-2) and TRBJ2-4; D is perhaps TRBD1 or TRBD2 (7 bases each). This CDR3 has 17 amino acids. Trimming stripped 1 base from V and 4 bases from J, with 17 bases between. The germline gives CDR1 LGHDT, CDR2 YNNKEL (reference sequence). Written as DNA, the CDR3 is TGTGCCAGCAGCCAAGGGGGAGGGGGCGGTAATAAAAACATTCAGTACTTC. It encodes CASSQGGGGGNKNIQYF.

The chain links TRBV27 to TRBJ2-7; possible D gene TRBD1, 5 bases. There are 16 residues in the CDR3. The V and J ends lost 5 bases and 0 bases respectively, with 17 bases between them. CDR1 is MNHEY, CDR2 SMNVEV, per germline (reference sequence). CDR3 region: CASSEGHYATSYEQYF. In DNA, the CDR3 is TGTGCCAGCAGTGAAGGACACTACGCTACCTCCTACGAGCAGTACTTC.

The genes are TRBV5-8 and TRBJ1-2; D uncertain. V lost 3 bases to trimming and J lost 7 bases, with 13 bases between them. The CDR3 has 13 amino acids. Germline V gene lookup returns CDR1 SGHTS and CDR2 YDEGEE. The CDR3: CASSSTPWAGYTF. CDR3 in DNA: TGTGCCAGCAGCTCCACCCCCTGGGCTGGCTACACCTTC.

The chain uses TRBV7-2 and TRBJ1-6, with a weak D call TRBD1 (5 bases). CDR3 length: 11 amino acids. The germline CDR1 and CDR2 sequences are SGHTA and FQGNSA. V dropped 8 bases and J dropped 9 bases, with 8 bases sitting between them. The CDR3 here is CASGGGSPLHF. The CDR3, as DNA: TGTGCCAGCGGGGGGGGTTCACCCCTCCACTTT.

The V call is TRBV2, the J call TRBJ2-1; TRBD2 matches at 11 bases. The CDR3 length is 14 residues. The V and J ends lost 10 bases and 9 bases, in that order; junction bases with no gene match: 11. Germline CDR1 SNHLY, CDR2 FYNNEI. CDR3: CATGGTSGMTEQFF. CDR3 nucleotides: TGTGCCACCGGGGGGACTAGCGGAATGACTGAGCAGTTCTTC. Full variable domain (rest looked up from reference TRBV2 and TRBJ2-1): EPEVTQTPSHQVTQMGQEVILRCVPISNHLYFYWYRQILGQKVEFLVSFYNNEISEKSEIFDDQFSVERPDGSNFTLKIRSTKLEDSAMYFCATGGTSGMTEQFFGPGTRLTVL.

This clone was counted once. The chain has TRBV10-3 and TRBJ1-5; D is unresolved. This CDR3 contains 13 residues. In germline, CDR1 is ENHRY, CDR2 SYGVKD. The V and J ends lost 11 bases and 7 bases respectively, with 18 bases between them. The CDR3 region is CAAAGVDMQPQHF. The CDR3 DNA reads TGTGCCGCCGCGGGAGTGGATATGCAGCCCCAGCATTTT.

This chain uses TRBV12-3 or TRBV12-4 with TRBJ2-7, with a possible D match to TRBD2 (5 bases). The V end was cut by 7 bases, the J end by 7 bases, with 17 bases between. The CDR3 runs 13 residues. The CDR3 sequence: CASTPDGRGEQYF. In DNA, the CDR3 is TGTGCCAGCACCCCGGACGGACGGGGAGAGCAGTACTTC.

V gene TRBV7-2 combines with J gene TRBJ2-1; D remains ambiguous. CDR1 is SGHTA, CDR2 FQGNSA, per germline. This CDR3 spans 16 amino acids. The V and J ends lost 0 bases and 0 bases respectively, with 9 bases between them. DNA for the CDR3: TGTGCCAGCAGCTTAGCAATAACACCCTCCTACAATGAGCAGTTCTTC. It codes for CASSLAITPSYNEQFF.

V is TRBV29-1 and J is TRBJ1-5; TRBD1 aligns across 10 bases. The germline CDR1 and CDR2 sequences are SQVTM and ANQGSEA. CDR3 size: 14 residues. With 3 bases clipped from V and 7 bases from J, the junction kept 6 bases outside the gene matches. For the CDR3, the DNA is TGCAGCGTTGATATCCAGGGACAGGGGCAGCCCCAGCATTTT. Residues: CSVDIQGQGQPQHF.

The rearrangement uses TRBV5-6 and TRBJ2-7; D assignment may be TRBD1 or TRBD2 (7 bases each). Trimming left V 2 bases short and J 7 bases short, with 22 bases between. Germline CDR1 and CDR2: SGHDT and YYEEEE. The CDR3 sequence is 16 residues long. This chain's CDR3 is CASSFLGGTVTWEQYF. Written as DNA, the CDR3 is TGTGCCAGCAGCTTTTTGGGAGGGACAGTGACCTGGGAGCAGTACTTC.

V usage is TRBV11-2 and J usage is TRBJ2-7; D may be TRBD1 (7 bases). The ends were cut back, 4 bases at V and 3 bases at J, with 16 bases in the middle. Germline CDR1 and CDR2: SGHAT and FQNNGV. This CDR3 is built from 15 residues. CDR3 nucleotide sequence: TGTGCCAGCAGCTCCGAGACAGGGAGGAGCTACGAGCAGTACTTC. Translated: CASSSETGRSYEQYF.

This clone was detected once. The V call is TRBV7-6, the J call TRBJ2-7, with D hard to call. The CDR3 sequence is 15 residues long. The germline V gene encodes CDR1 SGHVS and CDR2 FNYEAQ. Trimming took 0 bases from V and 2 from J, leaving 11 bases between them. CDR3 sequence: CASSLAPGLTYEQYF. In DNA, the CDR3 is TGTGCCAGCAGCTTAGCTCCAGGATTAACCTACGAGCAGTACTTC.

This clone was seen once. This rearrangement joins TRBV5-1 to TRBJ2-1; D possibly corresponds to TRBD2 (5 bases). From germline, CDR1 is SGHRS and CDR2 YFSETQ. V was pared by 0 bases and J by 1 base, with 8 bases between. This CDR3 has 15 residues. The CDR3 spells CASSLALASYNEQFF. For the CDR3, the DNA is TGCGCCAGCAGCTTGGCCCTAGCATCCTACAATGAGCAGTTCTTC.